There are a few counts of the clone carrying this TCR beta chain. These data belong to a study of T cell repertoires in cytomegalovirus infection. Trimming pared 4 bases from V and 1 base from J, leaving 11 bases between. The V gene's germline CDR1 is LGHDT and CDR2 YNNKEL (reference sequence). The CDR3 has 14 amino acids. TCRdb recomputed calls from the reads with MiXCR, one row per CDR3 protein. The sample records about 300,000 distinct CDR3 sequences, roughly 25% being singletons. The chain employs TRBV3-1 and TRBJ2-7; D gene uncertain. The sequencing input was PBMCs. This TCR was recovered from a human donor in good health (CMV status not recorded). Some clones in this sample may be carry-over from other donors' samples. As DNA, the CDR3 is TGTGCCAGCAGCCTCCAAAGGGAATCCTACGAGCAGTACTTC. It yields the protein CASSLQRESYEQYF.